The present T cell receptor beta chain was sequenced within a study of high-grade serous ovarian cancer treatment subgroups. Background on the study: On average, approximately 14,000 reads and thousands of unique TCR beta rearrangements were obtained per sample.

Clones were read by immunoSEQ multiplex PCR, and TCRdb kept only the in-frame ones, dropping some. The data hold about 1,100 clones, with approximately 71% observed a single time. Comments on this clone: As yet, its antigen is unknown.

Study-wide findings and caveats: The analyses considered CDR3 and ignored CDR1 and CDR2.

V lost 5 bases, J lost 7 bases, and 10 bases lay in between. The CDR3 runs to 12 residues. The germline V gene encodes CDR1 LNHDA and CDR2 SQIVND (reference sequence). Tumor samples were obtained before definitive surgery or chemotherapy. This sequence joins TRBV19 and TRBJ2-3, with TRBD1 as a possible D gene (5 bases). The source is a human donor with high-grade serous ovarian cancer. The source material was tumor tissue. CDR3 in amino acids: CASSLDSYTQYF. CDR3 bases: TGTGCCAGTAGTCTCGACAGTTATACGCAGTATTTT.